The next 22 T cell receptor beta chains were all read from a single sample in a study of T cell repertoires in cytomegalovirus infection. Via MiXCR, TCRdb re-called the reads, giving one row per CDR3 protein. The sample holds around 310,000 distinct CDR3 sequences; 17% are singletons and the top ten take about 11%. The material sequenced was PBMCs. Receptor source: a human donor in good health (CMV status not recorded). Some clones in this sample may be carry-over from other donors' samples.

The rearrangement uses TRBV28 and TRBJ2-5; weak D call: TRBD2 (6 bases). Trimming pared 6 bases from V and 1 base from J, leaving 12 bases between. The germline gives CDR1 MDHEN, CDR2 SYDVKM. The CDR3 is 14 amino acids. CDR3 sequence reads: CASRPGDRQETQYF. The CDR3 bases are TGTGCCAGCAGGCCGGGAGATCGCCAAGAGACCCAGTACTTC.

This clonotype was seen ten or more times. The chain joins TRBV12-3 or TRBV12-4 to TRBJ2-7; D remains unclear. Trimming pared 6 bases from V and 6 bases from J, leaving 21 bases between. The CDR3 loop spans 15 amino acids. CDR3 bases: TGTGCCAGCAGCCGCAACTCGGGCCCCACGGGCGAGCAGTACTTC. Protein product: CASSRNSGPTGEQYF.

V usage is TRBV4-2 and J usage is TRBJ1-5, with D tentatively TRBD1 (6 bases). V was pared by 4 bases and J by 5 bases, with 12 bases between. The CDR3 extends over 14 amino acids. The V gene's germline CDR1 is LGHNA and CDR2 YNFKEQ. The CDR3 coding sequence is TGTGCCAGCAGCCCAGGGGAGGAAGATCAGCCCCAGCATTTT. Protein sequence: CASSPGEEDQPQHF.

This clonotype was seen repeatedly, ten times or more. V usage is TRBV6-8 and J usage is TRBJ1-1; D is perhaps TRBD1 (6 bases). The CDR3 totals 15 residues. Germline V gene data show CDR1 as MNHGY and CDR2 as SAAAGT. V was shortened by 0 bases and J by 3 bases, with 11 bases between the two germline ends. Written as DNA, the CDR3 is TGTGCCAGCAGTTACTCACGGACAGCGGACACTGAAGCTTTCTTT. It specifies CASSYSRTADTEAFF.

The sample holds one count of this clonotype. Being one base from a much bigger clone, this may be a read error. The genes are TRBV6-1 and TRBJ1-6, with unresolved D. The V end lost 5 bases, the J end lost 11 bases, and 25 bases lay between the germline ends. CDR3 length: 17 residues. The germline gives CDR1 MNHNS, CDR2 SASEGT. CDR3 sequence reads: CASSPTQSRGGYTPLHF. The DNA of the CDR3 is TGTGCCAGCAGTCCCACGCAATCGCGCGGCGGTTATACACCCCTCCACTTT.

This clonotype was seen many times. V usage is TRBV6-1 and J usage is TRBJ2-3; 14 bases map to TRBD2. The trim removed 0 bases at V and 0 bases at J, leaving 11 bases unmatched. The CDR3 is 21 amino acids. From germline, CDR1 is MNHNS and CDR2 SASEGT. The CDR3, as DNA: TGTGCCAGCAGTGAAGCGGCCCGGACTAGCGGGGGGCCAGGGAGCACAGATACGCAGTATTTT. It encodes CASSEAARTSGGPGSTDTQYF.

The chain joins TRBV7-6 to TRBJ1-1; the match to TRBD1 covers 8 bases. Germline CDR1 SGHVS, CDR2 FNYEAQ. V was pared by 6 bases and J by 1 base, with 7 bases of the junction left unmatched. This CDR3 has 15 amino acids. CDR3 loop: CASRPPGTGNTEAFF. In DNA form, the CDR3 reads TGTGCCAGCAGGCCCCCCGGGACAGGGAACACTGAAGCTTTCTTT.

This clonotype was observed many times. V and J are TRBV18 and TRBJ2-7, with 7 bases identical to TRBD2. V was clipped by 8 bases and J by 2 bases; unmatched bases: 9. CDR1 and CDR2 from the germline V gene are KGHSH and LQKENI. The CDR3 contains 14 residues. As DNA, the CDR3 is TGTGCCAGCAGCCCTAATCGGGGGGCCTACGAGCAGTACTTC. Its protein product is CASSPNRGAYEQYF. Complete variable domain (other parts from reference TRBV18 and TRBJ2-7): NAGVMQNPRHLVRRRGQEARLRCSPMKGHSHVYWYRQLPEEGLKFMVYLQKENIIDESGMPKERFSAEFPKEGPSILRIQQVVRGDSAAYFCASSPNRGAYEQYFGPGTRLTVT.

This clonotype was seen a handful of times. The rearrangement uses TRBV7-6 and TRBJ1-1; no definite D call. V was shortened by 4 bases and J by 4 bases, with 7 bases between the two germline ends. CDR1 SGHVS and CDR2 FNYEAQ come from the germline V gene. The CDR3 has 12 residues. The DNA for the CDR3 is TGTGCCAGCAGCTCCCTTGCCACTGAAGCTTTCTTT. Its protein product is CASSSLATEAFF.

This clonotype was detected only a few times. V is TRBV12-3 or TRBV12-4 and J is TRBJ2-3; D is undetermined. The CDR3 extends over 12 amino acids. V was trimmed by 7 bases and J by 2 bases, leaving 7 bases between them. Here the CDR3 DNA reads TGTGCCAGCACAAGGGCCACAGATACGCAGTATTTT. Amino acid sequence: CASTRATDTQYF.

This clonotype has only a few counts. The gene calls are TRBV20-1 and TRBJ2-1; 9 bases fit TRBD1. Trimming took 4 bases from V and 0 from J; bases not matched to a gene: 4. The CDR3 extends over 15 amino acids. From germline, CDR1 is DFQATT and CDR2 SNEGSKA (reference sequence). The CDR3 here is CSAKTGGSSYNEQFF. For the CDR3, the DNA is TGCAGTGCTAAGACAGGGGGTAGCTCCTACAATGAGCAGTTCTTC.

The CDR3 bases are TGTGCCAGTAGTATAGGCGCGGGGGCTTACAATGAGCAGTTCTTC. Encoded protein: CASSIGAGAYNEQFF. The chain employs TRBV19 and TRBJ2-1; D might be TRBD2 (7 bases). This CDR3 is 15 amino acids long. The V end lost 1 base, the J end lost 4 bases, and 11 bases lay between the germline ends. Looked up from germline, CDR1 is LNHDA and CDR2 is SQIVND (reference sequence). Combining the CDR3 with reference TRBV19 and TRBJ2-1 gives the whole variable domain DGGITQSPKYLFRKEGQNVTLSCEQNLNHDAMYWYRQDPGQGLRLIYYSQIVNDFQKGDIAEGYSVSREKKESFPLTVTSAQKNPTAFYLCASSIGAGAYNEQFFGPGTRLTVL.

This clonotype was recorded at least ten times. The chain joins TRBV7-2 to TRBJ2-2; TRBD2 is a possible D gene (6 bases). Germline CDR1 is SGHTA and CDR2 is FQGNSA. Trimming shortened V by 1 base and J by 8 bases, and 14 bases separated the two germline ends. The CDR3 is 15 amino acids. This chain's CDR3 is CASSLGPTGDGELFF. CDR3 bases: TGTGCCAGCAGCTTAGGTCCGACGGGAGATGGGGAGCTGTTTTTT.

The chain couples TRBV11-2 to TRBJ1-2, with no clear D. Deletions cut 5 bases from V and 1 base from J, with 8 bases between. Germline assignment: CDR1 SGHAT and CDR2 FQNNGV. This CDR3 is built from 13 residues. DNA of the CDR3: TGTGCCAGCAGCCCCGATGTTAACTATGGCTACACCTTC. This sequence encodes CASSPDVNYGYTF.

This clonotype was observed at least ten times. The rearrangement uses TRBV7-8 and TRBJ2-2; D perhaps matches TRBD2 (7 bases). Germline V gene sequence: CDR1 SGHVS, CDR2 FQNEAQ. The CDR3 consists of 15 residues. V lost 5 bases, J lost 6 bases, and 16 bases lay in between. CDR3 loop: CASSPVGGASGELFF. In DNA, the CDR3 is TGTGCCAGCAGCCCCGTGGGGGGGGCCTCCGGGGAGCTGTTTTTT.

The J gene is TRBJ2-1, the V gene TRBV20-1; 8 nucleotides agree with TRBD2. The CDR3 loop spans 18 amino acids. CDR1 DFQATT and CDR2 SNEGSKA come from the germline V gene (reference sequence). With V trimmed by 3 bases and J by 4 bases, 17 bases remained unmatched. Here the CDR3 reads CSASPSGGGPILYNEQFF. The CDR3 DNA is TGCAGTGCTAGCCCCTCGGGGGGGGGGCCAATCCTGTACAATGAGCAGTTCTTC.

This clonotype was seen many times. The chain links TRBV7-2 to TRBJ1-1, with a weak D call TRBD1 (6 bases). Germline CDR1 reads SGHTA; CDR2 reads FQGNSA. The length of the CDR3 is 14 residues. Trimming cost V 5 bases and J 4 bases, with 14 bases left between them. The CDR3 DNA sequence: TGTGCCAGCAGCATCTTACGGGGGGCCACTGAAGCTTTCTTT. It translates to CASSILRGATEAFF.

This clonotype occurred many times. The CDR3 DNA reads TGTGCCAGCAGCTTGGTCCCAAAGCAGGGTTTGAACACTGAAGCTTTCTTT. It encodes CASSLVPKQGLNTEAFF. The chain joins TRBV7-6 to TRBJ1-1, with D tentatively TRBD1 (5 bases). The CDR3 runs 17 residues. V lost 3 bases and J 0 bases, leaving 17 bases between the germline ends. In germline, CDR1 is SGHVS, CDR2 FNYEAQ.

This clonotype was counted many times. The chain recombines TRBV20-1 with TRBJ2-7; D gene uncertain. V lost 4 bases and J lost 2, with 15 bases in between. CDR1 DFQATT and CDR2 SNEGSKA come from the germline V gene (reference sequence). This CDR3 contains 14 residues. The CDR3 DNA sequence: TGCAGTGCTACCCCCGCTCAGGAGCCCTACGAGCAGTACTTC. Its protein is CSATPAQEPYEQYF.

This clonotype was detected a few times. The rearrangement uses TRBV5-4 and TRBJ2-4; D is possibly TRBD1 (6 bases). V gave up 2 bases and J gave up 2 bases, with 8 bases separating them. CDR3 size: 14 residues. Germline lookup yields CDR1 SGHNT and CDR2 YYREEE (reference sequence). This chain's CDR3 is CASSLQGSKNIQYF. CDR3 nucleotides: TGTGCCAGCAGCTTACAGGGATCCAAAAACATTCAGTACTTC.

A few counts support this clonotype. The CDR3 sequence: CASRPGGGERETQYF. CDR3 nucleotide sequence: TGTGCCAGCAGACCCGGGGGGGGGGAACGAGAGACCCAGTACTTC. The rearrangement joins TRBV12-3 or TRBV12-4 to TRBJ2-5; the match to TRBD2 covers 8 bases. V lost 6 bases and J lost 4; bases outside the gene matches: 10. CDR3 length: 15 amino acids.

This sequence joins TRBV7-6 and TRBJ2-7; the D gene is possibly TRBD1 (6 bases). This CDR3 region has 15 residues. Trimming stripped 1 base from V and 4 bases from J, with 14 bases between. From germline, CDR1 is SGHVS and CDR2 FNYEAQ. Written as DNA, the CDR3 is TGTGCCAGCAGCTTAGAGCAGGGGTTCTGGTACGAGCAGTACTTC. This sequence encodes CASSLEQGFWYEQYF. The variable domain in full, with the rest retrieved from reference TRBV7-6 and TRBJ2-7, is GAGVSQSPRYKVTKRGQDVALRCDPISGHVSLYWYRQALGQGPEFLTYFNYEAQQDKSGLPNDRFSAERPEGSISTLTIQRTEQRDSAMYRCASSLEQGFWYEQYFGPGTRLTVT.